The text below deals with one TCR beta chain. Its specificity is not known. Stated time point: week 47, end of study. Vaccine doses each comprised 300 ug of mutant IDH1 20-mer peptide, with topical imiquimod. Sequencing was performed with immunoSEQ multiplex PCR; in TCRdb, only in-frame clones are kept and a portion is missing. In the table there are roughly 86,000 clones, roughly four fifths of which are singletons. The record originates from a study of a mutant IDH1 vaccine in newly diagnosed glioma. The V end was cut by 2 bases, the J end by 5 bases, with 12 bases between. The germline gives CDR1 MNHEY, CDR2 SVGAGI. This CDR3 is built from 15 residues.

The source of this sequence is a middle-aged man with glioma. Sequencing was performed on PBMCs, taken from a glioma patient whose treatment included an IDH1 peptide vaccine. The J gene is TRBJ1-4, the V gene TRBV6-5, with D perhaps matching TRBD1 (5 bases). CDR3 DNA sequence: TGTGCCAGCAGTTACGGACATCAGCGAAATGAAAAACTGTTTTTT. Its translation is CASSYGHQRNEKLFF.